This T cell receptor beta chain was documented in a study of CD8 T cells in ankylosing spondylitis (dated by TCRdb to about 2017). For the wider study: To find TCR variants linked to disease, the study profiled T cell receptor beta repertoires in ankylosing spondylitis patients and healthy donors. In total, the full study cohort was made up of roughly 110 healthy donors and 25 ankylosing spondylitis patients. Peripheral blood was sampled, and synovial fluid was additionally collected from ankylosing spondylitis patients. The full study reports these points: In peripheral blood, the disease-linked clones were found at relatively low frequencies and had a CD8+ phenotype. Some motif variants were previously reported in synovial fluid and blood of reactive arthritis patients, suggesting common disease-initiation mechanisms. The disease-linked clones were reported as significantly enriched in matched synovial fluid samples from ankylosing spondylitis patients. Blood from ankylosing spondylitis patients appeared to be characterized by a TCR beta motif composed of roughly eight highly homologous amino acid variants.

This clonotype appeared many times. There is no known antigen for this receptor. No base quality information exists; no much larger clone differs at one position. Sequencing used an Illumina HiSeq 2500. Quantitative 5'-RACE with molecular barcodes was used to prepare TCR beta libraries. Concerning the study's data processing: A new computational method, built on a probabilistic model of VDJ rearrangement, was used to identify disease-linked TCR variants. The raw public data were reprocessed by TCRdb itself: fastp quality trimming at Q25, MiXCR clonotype calling, in-frame beta chains only. When rows share a CDR3 protein, they turn into one entry using the most common DNA and genes. The V and J calls were determined by TCRdb, not by the authors. The sample contains about 69,000 distinct CDR3 sequences, over 4% of them found a single time. The biggest ten clones account for over 2% of the sample. This sequence originates from a male donor with ankylosing spondylitis or in good health (not recorded which). Sequencing was performed on blood, either unsorted or a sorted T cell fraction (not recorded which).

The nucleotides are TGTGCCAGCAGTGAAAGTCCCACAGGGGGCTACGAGCAGTACTTC. This codes for CASSESPTGGYEQYF. The V gene is TRBV6-1 and the J gene is TRBJ2-7, with TRBD1 matching 8 junction bases. Reading the germline V gene gives CDR1 MNHNS and CDR2 SASEGT. Trimming leaves V shorter by 2 bases and J shorter by 3 bases, with the junction holding 6 bases beyond the gene matches. The CDR3 starts with the cysteine, ends with the phenylalanine, and has 15 residues. The CDR3 DNA has 45 bases and is translated from base 1.